These T cell receptor beta chains were read from a single sample in a study of control samples from healthy donors and cancer patients. The protocol was immunoSEQ multiplex PCR, while the TCRdb copy is restricted to in-frame clones and leaves out a portion. Of some 130,000 clones listed, roughly 90% are singletons. Material: blood. Receptor source: a woman in her 50s in good health. Both conserved end residues are part of each CDR3. The order of the fields is J gene, clone size, V gene, D gene, CDR3 DNA, CDR3 protein. D genes are given only for firm matches. Size is stated for part of the rows, as once, few or many counts, or as a class when the clone is expanded.

>TRBJ2-1|once|TRBV11-2|TRBD2
TGTGCCAGCAGCTTGGGGGGGGGATCCTACAATGAGCAGTTCTTC
CASSLGGGSYNEQFF
>TRBJ2-6|.|TRBV6-5|.
TGTGCCAGCAATGGGTGGAACTCTGGGGCCAACGTCCTGACTTTC
CASNGWNSGANVLTF
>TRBJ1-1|.|TRBV6-5|.
TGTGCCAGCAGTAGAAGGGGGAACACTGAAGCTTTCTTT
CASSRRGNTEAFF
>TRBJ1-5|few|TRBV6-6|.
TGTGCCAGCAGTCGTCAGACGGATAGCAATCAGCCCCAGCATTTT
CASSRQTDSNQPQHF
>TRBJ2-7|.|TRBV11-3|TRBD1
TGTGCCAGCAGCTTAGAAGGGACAGGGATCCACGAGCAGTACTTC
CASSLEGTGIHEQYF
>TRBJ2-5|.|TRBV19|.
TGTGCCAGTAGTATGGGGCAGCGCCAAGAGACCCAGTACTTC
CASSMGQRQETQYF
>TRBJ2-1|.|TRBV10-3|TRBD2
TGTGCCATCAGTGACTGGGAGGGGCGGGACAATGAGCAGTTCTTC
CAISDWEGRDNEQFF
>TRBJ2-3|.|TRBV20-1|TRBD2
TGCAGTGCTAGTAGTCTAGCGGGTAGCACAGATACGCAGTATTTT
CSASSLAGSTDTQYF
>TRBJ1-3|.|TRBV10-3|.
TGTGCCATCAGTAAGAGACAGACCAAGGAGGGAAACACCATATATTTT
CAISKRQTKEGNTIYF
>TRBJ2-4|.|TRBV3-1/TRBV3-2|.
TGTGCCAGCAGTCCCAGACAGGAGGACATTCAGTACTTC
CASSPRQEDIQYF